The rows below give T cell receptor beta chains drawn from one sample of a study of blood T cells in healthy people across ages. In TCRdb, the 5' RACE reads were re-called with MiXCR into one record per CDR3 protein. This repertoire shows 1.5 million to 2 million distinct CDR3 sequences, about 30% found once; its top ten account for 6.5% to 8.5%. Sequenced: blood. The receptors originated from a woman aged 25 to 39 in good health. Each CDR3 is given with its conserved first and last residue. Fields, in order: D gene, clone size, V gene, J gene, CDR3 DNA, CDR3 protein. A D gene is named only where the DNA matches it firmly. Not all rows give a size; the values are once, few, many and, for expanded clones, a class.

D: .; size: .; V: TRBV7-2; J: TRBJ2-1; DNA: TGTGCCAGCAGCTTAGCGGTAGTAGCTGGCAATGAGCAGTTCTTC; CDR3: CASSLAVVAGNEQFF
D: .; size: few; V: TRBV7-2; J: TRBJ1-5; DNA: TGTGCCAGCAGCTTAGGAAACTTGAGAGATCAGCCCCAGCATTTT; CDR3: CASSLGNLRDQPQHF
D: TRBD2; size: .; V: TRBV20-1; J: TRBJ2-1; DNA: TGCAGTGCTCCGTCGGGACTAGCGGAAAATGAGCAGTTCTTC; CDR3: CSAPSGLAENEQFF
D: .; size: few; V: TRBV28; J: TRBJ2-1; DNA: TGTGCCAGCCGGATAGGGGGCGGGGCGAGCTCCTACAATGAGCAGTTCTTC; CDR3: CASRIGGGASSYNEQFF
D: TRBD1; size: few; V: TRBV5-1; J: TRBJ2-7; DNA: TGCGCCAGCAGCAGGGGGCCGGCCTCCTACGAGCAGTACTTC; CDR3: CASSRGPASYEQYF
D: TRBD2; size: few; V: TRBV27; J: TRBJ2-1; DNA: TGTGCCAGCAGTTACTATGACATTAGCGGGAACAATGAGCAGTTCTTC; CDR3: CASSYYDISGNNEQFF
D: .; size: few; V: TRBV30; J: TRBJ1-6; DNA: TGTGCCTGGGATGGCCGGCTCGGGTCCCTCCACTTT; CDR3: CAWDGRLGSLHF
D: .; size: few; V: TRBV9; J: TRBJ1-2; DNA: TGTGCCAGCAGCGTAGGAGGCGGAGATCCCTTTGGCTACACCTTC; CDR3: CASSVGGGDPFGYTF
D: TRBD2; size: few; V: TRBV5-1; J: TRBJ2-5; DNA: TGCGCCAGCAGCTGGGGCGGGGGGTTCCAAGAGACCCAGTACTTC; CDR3: CASSWGGGFQETQYF
D: .; size: .; V: TRBV7-2; J: TRBJ2-5; DNA: TGTGCCAGCAGCTTAGCGCTGAGAGGGGGGGCGGAGCAAGAGACTCAGTACTTC; CDR3: CASSLALRGGAEQETQYF
D: TRBD1; size: .; V: TRBV7-6; J: TRBJ1-2; DNA: TGTGCCAGCAGCTTAGCGGTAGGGACAGGAGGTTCAAACTATGGCTACACCTTC; CDR3: CASSLAVGTGGSNYGYTF
D: .; size: many; V: TRBV29-1; J: TRBJ1-2; DNA: TGCAGCGATACCACAGGCCCTAACTATGGCTACACCTTC; CDR3: CSDTTGPNYGYTF
D: .; size: many; V: TRBV27; J: TRBJ2-5; DNA: TGTGCCAGCAGTTTAGTCTCTCAGTCGGAGACCCAGTACTTC; CDR3: CASSLVSQSETQYF
D: TRBD2; size: .; V: TRBV20-1; J: TRBJ2-2; DNA: TGCAGCGCCCTAGCGGGCCCGAACACCGGGGAGCTGTTTTTT; CDR3: CSALAGPNTGELFF
D: TRBD2; size: many; V: TRBV4-3; J: TRBJ2-3; DNA: TGCGCCAGCAGCCAGGATCTAGCGGCCAGCACAGATACGCAGTATTTT; CDR3: CASSQDLAASTDTQYF
D: TRBD2; size: .; V: TRBV14; J: TRBJ2-1; DNA: TGTGCCAGCAGCCAACTAAGCGGGAGGCGCAATGAGCAGTTCTTC; CDR3: CASSQLSGRRNEQFF
D: .; size: many; V: TRBV28; J: TRBJ1-5; DNA: TGTGCCAGCAGTGAGATCGGGGCTCAGCCCCAGCATTTT; CDR3: CASSEIGAQPQHF
D: TRBD2; size: .; V: TRBV12-3/TRBV12-4; J: TRBJ2-1; DNA: TGTGCCAGCAAGGAGGGATCGACTAGCGGGAGACGCAATGAGCAGTTCTTC; CDR3: CASKEGSTSGRRNEQFF
D: TRBD2; size: .; V: TRBV28; J: TRBJ2-1; DNA: TGTGCCAGCCCCCCGCCCGGGGGGGGCCGCAATGAGCAGTTCTTC; CDR3: CASPPPGGGRNEQFF
D: .; size: .; V: TRBV4-1; J: TRBJ2-5; DNA: TGCGCCAGCAGCCAAGGATACAAAGAGACCCAGTACTTC; CDR3: CASSQGYKETQYF
D: .; size: many; V: TRBV5-1; J: TRBJ1-1; DNA: TGTGCCAGCAGCTTAGACGGCGTGAACACTGAAGCTTTCTTT; CDR3: CASSLDGVNTEAFF
D: .; size: .; V: TRBV14; J: TRBJ2-5; DNA: TGTGCCAGCAGCCCCGAACACCCGAGCGGAGAGACCCAGTACTTC; CDR3: CASSPEHPSGETQYF
D: TRBD1; size: once; V: TRBV28; J: TRBJ2-3; DNA: TGTGCCAGCAGTTACCGATGGACAGGGACGGGACGGGCGCGCACAGATACGCAGTATTTT; CDR3: CASSYRWTGTGRARTDTQYF
D: TRBD2; size: .; V: TRBV4-1; J: TRBJ2-2; DNA: TGCGCCAGCAGCCGCCGAAGCGGGGGACAGAACACCGGGGAGCTGTTTTTT; CDR3: CASSRRSGGQNTGELFF
D: TRBD2; size: many; V: TRBV18; J: TRBJ2-3; DNA: TGTGCCAGCTCACCTGGACTAGCGGGGGGCGCGGATACGCAGTATTTT; CDR3: CASSPGLAGGADTQYF
D: TRBD2; size: .; V: TRBV7-9; J: TRBJ2-5; DNA: TGTGCCAGCAGCCGCCGAGCGGGAAGCGGGGAGACCCAGTACTTC; CDR3: CASSRRAGSGETQYF
D: .; size: many; V: TRBV7-3; J: TRBJ2-5; DNA: TGTGCCAGCAGCCCACAAGGGGGGATAAGGGGCCGTGGGGATCAAGAGACCCAGTACTTC; CDR3: CASSPQGGIRGRGDQETQYF
D: .; size: .; V: TRBV7-9; J: TRBJ2-4; DNA: TGTGCCAGCAGCTTAGCATCCGTGTCACAGTACTTC; CDR3: CASSLASVSQYF
D: .; size: many; V: TRBV3-1; J: TRBJ1-2; DNA: TGTGCCAGCAGCCAACGTCAGAACTATGGCTACACCTTC; CDR3: CASSQRQNYGYTF
D: TRBD1; size: few; V: TRBV7-2; J: TRBJ2-5; DNA: TGTGCCAGCAGCCCCTCCGGGACAGGGTCGCAAGAGACCCAGTACTTC; CDR3: CASSPSGTGSQETQYF
D: .; size: .; V: TRBV7-7; J: TRBJ2-1; DNA: TGTGCCAGCAGCTCTTTAAGTTCGAATGATCAGTTCTTC; CDR3: CASSSLSSNDQFF
D: .; size: .; V: TRBV21-1; J: TRBJ2-7; DNA: TGTGCCAGCAGCAAAAGAGGACAGGGATCCTACGAGCAGTACTTC; CDR3: CASSKRGQGSYEQYF
D: .; size: few; V: TRBV7-3; J: TRBJ2-2; DNA: TGTGCCAGCGGGTCGGCGAACACCGGGGAGCTGTTTTTT; CDR3: CASGSANTGELFF
D: .; size: few; V: TRBV10-2; J: TRBJ1-2; DNA: TGCGCCAGCAGTGGAAGCAGGGGAGCTAACTATGGCTACACCTTC; CDR3: CASSGSRGANYGYTF
D: TRBD2; size: few; V: TRBV7-9; J: TRBJ2-7; DNA: TGTGCCAGCAGCTCAGGAGCGGGAGGGGTCCTCGCCTACGAGCAGTACTTC; CDR3: CASSSGAGGVLAYEQYF
D: TRBD2; size: few; V: TRBV28; J: TRBJ2-1; DNA: TGTGCCAGCAGTTTCCCACTAGCGGGGGGAGGTGAGCAGTTCTTC; CDR3: CASSFPLAGGGEQFF
D: .; size: .; V: TRBV7-2; J: TRBJ2-1; DNA: TGTGCCAGCAGGCCTATAGGATCCAAAGGGGGTGAGCAGCTCTTC; CDR3: CASRPIGSKGGEQLF
D: .; size: .; V: TRBV9; J: TRBJ2-7; DNA: TGTGCCAGCAGCGTAGATGAACGGCCCTACGAGCAGTACTTC; CDR3: CASSVDERPYEQYF
D: .; size: .; V: TRBV7-9; J: TRBJ2-7; DNA: TGTGCCAGCAGCTTACCCCCGGGGGTCGAGCAGTACTTC; CDR3: CASSLPPGVEQYF
D: TRBD2; size: many; V: TRBV5-1; J: TRBJ2-1; DNA: TGTGCCAGCAGGACTAGCGGGGGGAACAATGAGCAGTTCTTC; CDR3: CASRTSGGNNEQFF
D: TRBD2; size: .; V: TRBV7-2; J: TRBJ2-3; DNA: TGTGCCGGCAGCTTAGCGCTAAGACTAGCGGGAGATGGGTCTGGCACAGATACGCAGTATTTT; CDR3: CAGSLALRLAGDGSGTDTQYF
D: .; size: .; V: TRBV20-1; J: TRBJ2-3; DNA: TGCAGTGCTAGAAACCCAAGGGGGGCAAGCACAGATACGCAGTATTTT; CDR3: CSARNPRGASTDTQYF
D: .; size: many; V: TRBV11-2; J: TRBJ2-7; DNA: TGTGCCAGCAGCTTCGAAAGCTACCGGGGTTACGAGCAGTACTTC; CDR3: CASSFESYRGYEQYF
D: .; size: few; V: TRBV10-2; J: TRBJ1-1; DNA: TGCGCCAGCAGTGAATATAGGGGGTCGGGGTCGACCACTGAAGCTTTCTTT; CDR3: CASSEYRGSGSTTEAFF
D: TRBD1; size: once; V: TRBV7-2; J: TRBJ1-5; DNA: TGTGCCAGCAGCTTAGCGGGACAGGGACTTCTTGTCCAGCCCCAGCATTTT; CDR3: CASSLAGQGLLVQPQHF
D: .; size: few; V: TRBV20-1; J: TRBJ1-5; DNA: TGCAGTGTAACGGGTTATAGCAATCAGCCCCAGCATTTT; CDR3: CSVTGYSNQPQHF
D: TRBD1; size: .; V: TRBV24-1; J: TRBJ2-1; DNA: TGTGCCACCAGTGACCCAGACAGGGTCAACCGGAATGAGCAGTTCTTC; CDR3: CATSDPDRVNRNEQFF
D: .; size: few; V: TRBV20-1; J: TRBJ2-5; DNA: TGCAGTGCCTTAATCGGGGGACAGACTCAAGAGACCCAGTACTTC; CDR3: CSALIGGQTQETQYF
D: TRBD1; size: few; V: TRBV5-6; J: TRBJ1-1; DNA: TGTGCCAGCAGCTTGGGGCCCTTCGACAGGGGATGGCAGACTGAAGCTTTCTTT; CDR3: CASSLGPFDRGWQTEAFF
D: .; size: .; V: TRBV2; J: TRBJ2-7; DNA: TGTGCCAGCAGGGACAGCGGGGCAACCTACGAGCAGTACTTC; CDR3: CASRDSGATYEQYF
D: TRBD2; size: many; V: TRBV7-3; J: TRBJ2-5; DNA: TGTGCCAGCAGCTTAATTCCGGGGGGGCCTGAGACCCAGTACTTC; CDR3: CASSLIPGGPETQYF
D: .; size: .; V: TRBV5-4; J: TRBJ1-5; DNA: TGTGCCAGCAGCTGGGGGGTTGATCAGCCCCAGCATTTT; CDR3: CASSWGVDQPQHF
D: TRBD2; size: few; V: TRBV7-2; J: TRBJ2-1; DNA: TGTGCCAGCAGCTTAGCGCCCCTAGCGGGGGTCTCCTACAATGAGCAGTTCTTC; CDR3: CASSLAPLAGVSYNEQFF
D: TRBD2; size: many; V: TRBV28; J: TRBJ2-3; DNA: TGTGCCAGCAGTTTAGGAGGGTCGGGAGGAACAGATACGCAGTATTTT; CDR3: CASSLGGSGGTDTQYF
D: .; size: many; V: TRBV6-1; J: TRBJ1-2; DNA: TGTGCCAGCACCTTGTCCCGGGACATATGGGGCTACACCTTC; CDR3: CASTLSRDIWGYTF